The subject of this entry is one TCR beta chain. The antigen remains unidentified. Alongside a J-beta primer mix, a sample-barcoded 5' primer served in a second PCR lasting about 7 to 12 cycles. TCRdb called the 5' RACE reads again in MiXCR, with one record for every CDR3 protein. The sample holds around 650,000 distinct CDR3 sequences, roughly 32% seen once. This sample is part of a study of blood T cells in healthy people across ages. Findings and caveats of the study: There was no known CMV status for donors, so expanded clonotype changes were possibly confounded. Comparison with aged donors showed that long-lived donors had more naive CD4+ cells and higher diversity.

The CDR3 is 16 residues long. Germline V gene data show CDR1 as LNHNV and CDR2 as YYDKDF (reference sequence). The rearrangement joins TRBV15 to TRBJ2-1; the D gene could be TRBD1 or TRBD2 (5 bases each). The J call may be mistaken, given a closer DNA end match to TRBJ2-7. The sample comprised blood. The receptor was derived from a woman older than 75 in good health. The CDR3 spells CATSKDLGAFYNEQYF. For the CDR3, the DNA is TGTGCCACCAGCAAAGACCTCGGGGCTTTCTACAATGAGCAGTACTTC.